This T cell receptor beta chain was sequenced in a study of blood T cell repertoires in COVID-19. Profiled with immunoSEQ multiplex PCR; TCRdb holds only in-frame clones, not every one. The table lists some 66,000 clones, more than 75% of them singletons. CDR3 length: 17 residues. The germline V gene has CDR1 KGHSH and CDR2 LQKENI. V lost 2 bases and J lost 6; bases outside the gene matches: 10. This chain connects TRBV18 to TRBJ2-2, with 9 bases aligning to TRBD2. The sequenced material came from peripheral blood. The receptor was isolated from a woman aged 80 or over with acute or convalescent COVID-19. The CDR3 reads CASSPFASGMLSGELFF. The CDR3, as DNA: TGTGCCAGCTCACCATTCGCTAGCGGGATGTTGTCCGGGGAGCTGTTTTTT.